The 20 T cell receptor beta chains below come from one sample, sequenced in a study of blood T cell repertoires in COVID-19. Produced via immunoSEQ multiplex PCR; TCRdb's table is partial and in-frame only. The sample shows about 19,000 clones, about nine tenths of them seen only once. The sequenced sample consisted of peripheral blood. These receptors all come from a human donor in a cohort sampled during active COVID-19.

The chain is built from TRBV2 and TRBJ1-1; 7 positions agree with TRBD1. The CDR3 is 13 residues long. CDR1 and CDR2 (germline): SNHLY, FYNNEI. The junction had 3 bases not matched to a gene; V was cut back by 6 bases and J by 2 bases. In DNA form, the CDR3 reads TGTGCCAGCAGGACAGGGTTAAACACTGAAGCTTTCTTT. It translates to CASRTGLNTEAFF.

This clone was detected only once. CDR3 loop: CASSWDRDYEQYF. The DNA of the CDR3 is TGTGCCAGCAGCTGGGACAGGGACTACGAGCAGTACTTC. The chain links TRBV7-2 to TRBJ2-7, with TRBD1 matching 9 bases. The CDR3 spans 13 residues. Trimming cost V 4 bases and J 3 bases; bases outside gene matches: 1. From germline, CDR1 is SGHTA and CDR2 FQGNSA.

V gene TRBV29-1 combines with J gene TRBJ1-1; D is ambiguous. V lost 0 bases and J lost 3, with 17 bases in between. The germline V gene encodes CDR1 SQVTM and CDR2 ANQGSEA. This CDR3 is built from 16 residues. CDR3 sequence (DNA): TGCAGCGTTGAAGATTTGGAGGACTGGAGTCACACTGAAGCTTTCTTT. Its protein product is CSVEDLEDWSHTEAFF. Complete variable domain (other parts from reference TRBV29-1 and TRBJ1-1): SAVISQKPSRDICQRGTSLTIQCQVDSQVTMMFWYRQQPGQSLTLIATANQGSEATYESGFVIDKFPISRPNLTFSTLTVSNMSPEDSSIYLCSVEDLEDWSHTEAFFGQGTRLTVV.

This chain joins TRBV18 and TRBJ1-1; weak D call: TRBD1 (5 bases). The CDR3 covers 12 residues. V was trimmed by 1 base and J by 7 bases, leaving 7 bases between them. Germline values: CDR1 KGHSH, CDR2 LQKENI. The CDR3 here is CASSPRGDEAFF. CDR3 DNA sequence: TGTGCCAGCTCACCACGGGGCGATGAAGCTTTCTTT.

V is TRBV5-1 and J is TRBJ1-5; D gene unclear. CDR1 and CDR2 from the germline V gene are SGHRS and YFSETQ. V lost 0 bases and J lost 8, with 12 bases in between. The CDR3 runs to 14 residues. This CDR3 reads CASSLGTGSEPQHF. The CDR3 DNA sequence: TGCGCCAGCAGCTTGGGTACGGGTTCTGAGCCCCAGCATTTT.

The chain carries TRBV5-3 and TRBJ2-7; 8 bases match TRBD1. TRBV5-3 is classed as an ORF, of uncertain function. The CDR3 is 18 amino acids. V was clipped by 4 bases and J by 2 bases; unmatched bases: 17. CDR3 sequence (DNA): TGTGCCAGAAGCCCCTATACCCTTACAGGGGGAAGCGCCTACGAGCAGTACTTC. Amino acids: CARSPYTLTGGSAYEQYF.

A single count supports this clone. The gene calls are TRBV11-3 and TRBJ2-2, with 7 positions matching TRBD2. J was trimmed by 5 bases and V by 6 bases; bases with no gene match: 9. Germline CDR1 SGHNT, CDR2 YENEEA. The CDR3 is made up of 15 amino acids. CDR3 DNA: TGTGCCAGCAGGAAGCAGGAGGGAGGGACCGGGGAGCTGTTTTTT. Its protein is CASRKQEGGTGELFF. The variable domain in full, completed from reference TRBV11-3 and TRBJ2-2, reads EAGVVQSPRYKIIEKKQPVAFWCNPISGHNTLYWYLQNLGQGPELLIRYENEEAVDDSQLPKDRFSAERLKGVDSTLKIQPAELGDSAVYLCASRKQEGGTGELFFGEGSRLTVL.

The CDR3 DNA reads TGTGCCAGCAGCAGTCGAACAGGAACCGGGGAGCTGTTTTTT. Protein product: CASSSRTGTGELFF. This sequence joins TRBV13 and TRBJ2-2, with D possibly TRBD1 on 5 matching bases. There are 14 residues in the CDR3. With 5 bases removed from V and 5 bases from J, the gap between germline ends came to 12 bases. The germline V gene encodes CDR1 PRHDT and CDR2 FYEKMQ (reference sequence).

This chain uses TRBV6-5 with TRBJ1-1, with D hard to call. The germline gives CDR1 MNHEY, CDR2 SVGAGI. The CDR3 spans 13 residues. The V gene lost 3 bases and the J gene lost 4 bases, with 9 bases spanning the gap. The CDR3 protein is CASSYERATEAFF. The DNA of the CDR3 is TGTGCCAGCAGTTATGAGAGGGCCACTGAAGCTTTCTTT.

This rearrangement joins TRBV10-3 to TRBJ1-1; no definite D call. The CDR3 runs to 13 residues. Trimming cost V 6 bases and J 6 bases, with 14 bases left between them. The germline CDR1 and CDR2 sequences are ENHRY and SYGVKD. The CDR3 loop reads CAISPTGIAEAFF. The CDR3 region has the DNA TGTGCCATCAGCCCTACCGGGATCGCTGAAGCTTTCTTT.

The chain recombines TRBV14 with TRBJ2-1; 7 bases agree with TRBD1. Germline lookup yields CDR1 SGHDN and CDR2 FVKESK. This CDR3 comprises 15 residues. With 7 bases clipped from V and 4 bases from J, the junction kept 10 bases outside the gene matches. CDR3 region: CASNARDSSYNEQFF. Written as DNA, the CDR3 is TGTGCCAGCAACGCCCGGGACAGTTCTTACAATGAGCAGTTCTTC.

The rearrangement joins TRBV3-1 (or the pseudogene TRBV3-2) to TRBJ1-2; the D gene is possibly TRBD1 (5 bases). Deletions cut 0 bases from V and 4 bases from J, with 12 bases between. The CDR3 is made up of 15 amino acids. Germline V gene lookup returns CDR1 LGHDT and CDR2 YNNKEL (reference sequence). The CDR3 spells CASSQDLGGIYGYTF. Written as DNA, the CDR3 is TGTGCCAGCAGCCAAGATCTTGGGGGGATCTATGGCTACACCTTC.

This clone was seen just once. The V call is TRBV12-5, the J call TRBJ1-6; D ambiguous. The CDR3 length is 13 residues. V lost 6 bases and J lost 8, with 11 bases in between. Germline assignment: CDR1 LGHNT and CDR2 FRNRAP. The CDR3 region has the DNA TGTGCTAGTGGACCGTACTTTGATTCACCCCTCCACTTT. It specifies CASGPYFDSPLHF.

The chain couples TRBV7-9 to TRBJ1-1; D is possibly TRBD1 (5 bases). Germline V gene data show CDR1 as SEHNR and CDR2 as FQNEAQ (reference sequence). V lost 4 bases, J lost 2 bases, and 17 bases lay in between. The length of the CDR3 is 16 residues. The CDR3 protein is CASSSSTGLRNTEAFF. CDR3 sequence (DNA): TGTGCCAGCAGCTCTTCAACGGGACTAAGAAACACTGAAGCTTTCTTT.

This rearrangement joins TRBV4-1 to TRBJ1-2; TRBD1 matches at 8 bases. Losses at the gene ends were 4 bases for V and 3 bases for J; bases not matched to a gene: 7. Germline CDR1 MGHRA, CDR2 YSYEKL. The CDR3 is 15 amino acids. CDR3 protein: CASSPLDRVDYGYTF. CDR3 bases: TGCGCCAGCAGCCCCCTGGACAGGGTGGACTATGGCTACACCTTC.

The sample holds one count of this clone. The chain couples TRBV3-1 (or the pseudogene TRBV3-2) to TRBJ2-1; a weak D match, TRBD1 (6 bases). CDR3 size: 15 residues. Between the trimmed V and J ends, which lost 2 bases and 0 bases, there was a span of 8 bases. Germline CDR1 reads LGHDT; CDR2 reads YNNKEL (reference sequence). This CDR3 is CASSQTGSSYNEQFF. DNA of the CDR3: TGTGCCAGCAGCCAAACAGGGAGCTCCTACAATGAGCAGTTCTTC.

V gene TRBV12-5 combines with J gene TRBJ2-2; no clear D. This CDR3 is built from 15 residues. Germline assignment: CDR1 LGHNT and CDR2 FRNRAP. The ends were cut back, 5 bases at V and 4 bases at J, with 14 bases in the middle. CDR3 DNA: TGTGCTAGTGGTCCGGCAGGTGGATTCACCGGGGAGCTGTTTTTT. Residues: CASGPAGGFTGELFF.

This chain links TRBV20-1 with TRBJ2-7; D is uncertain. The germline gives CDR1 DFQATT, CDR2 SNEGSKA (reference sequence). The CDR3 is made up of 11 amino acids. V lost 3 bases, J lost 6 bases, and 9 bases lay in between. In nucleotides, the CDR3 is TGCAGTGCTAGGCAGGTTCTCGAGCAGTACTTC. Protein product: CSARQVLEQYF.

In its sample, this clone was seen a few times. This chain links TRBV7-9 with TRBJ2-7, with D perhaps matching TRBD2 (5 bases). This CDR3 has 13 residues. CDR1 SEHNR and CDR2 FQNEAQ come from the germline V gene (reference sequence). V was shortened by 8 bases and J by 2 bases, with 13 bases between the two germline ends. CDR3 nucleotides: TGTGCCAGCGGAGGAGCTGCAACCTACGAGCAGTACTTC. Translation: CASGGAATYEQYF.

This clone was counted between two and nine times. The V gene is TRBV12-1, the J gene TRBJ2-5; TRBD2 reflects the table's D call only, with no check against the DNA. TRBV12-1 counts as a pseudogene. The CDR3 is 20 residues long. CDR3 sequence (DNA): TGTGCCAGCAGCTTTTCGGGACTAGCGGGACCGGCAAATCTCCAAGAGACCCAGTACTTC. Protein: CASSFSGLAGPANLQETQYF.